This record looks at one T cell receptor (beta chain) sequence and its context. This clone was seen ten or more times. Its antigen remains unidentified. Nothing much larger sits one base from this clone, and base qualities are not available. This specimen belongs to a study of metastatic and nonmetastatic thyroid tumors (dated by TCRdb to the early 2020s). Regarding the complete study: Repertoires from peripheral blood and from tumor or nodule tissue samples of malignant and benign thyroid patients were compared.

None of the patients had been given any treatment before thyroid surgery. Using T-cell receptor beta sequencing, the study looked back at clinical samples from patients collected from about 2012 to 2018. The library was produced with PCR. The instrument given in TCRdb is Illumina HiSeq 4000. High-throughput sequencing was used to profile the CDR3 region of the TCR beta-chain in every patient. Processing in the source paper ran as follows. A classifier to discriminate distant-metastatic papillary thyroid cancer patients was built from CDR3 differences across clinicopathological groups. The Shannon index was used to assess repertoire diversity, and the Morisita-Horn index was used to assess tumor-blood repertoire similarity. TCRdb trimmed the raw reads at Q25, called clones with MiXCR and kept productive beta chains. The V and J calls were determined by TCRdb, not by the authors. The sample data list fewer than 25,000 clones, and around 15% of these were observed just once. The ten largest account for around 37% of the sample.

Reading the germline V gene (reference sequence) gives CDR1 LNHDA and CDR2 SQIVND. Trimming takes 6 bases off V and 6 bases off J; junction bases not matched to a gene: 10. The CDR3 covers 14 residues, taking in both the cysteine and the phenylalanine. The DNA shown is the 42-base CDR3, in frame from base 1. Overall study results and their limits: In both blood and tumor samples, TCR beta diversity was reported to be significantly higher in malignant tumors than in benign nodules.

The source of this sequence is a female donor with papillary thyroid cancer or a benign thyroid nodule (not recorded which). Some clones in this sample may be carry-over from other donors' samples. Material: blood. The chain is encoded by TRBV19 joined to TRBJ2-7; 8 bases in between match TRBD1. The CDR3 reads CASSEQGASIEQYF. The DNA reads TGTGCCAGTAGCGAGCAGGGGGCTTCCATCGAGCAGTACTTC.